These 23 T cell receptor beta chains were sequenced from one sample in a study of T-cell memory formation after mild COVID-19. MiXCR, run by TCRdb on the 5' RACE reads, gives a single entry per CDR3 protein. The sample holds roughly 310,000 distinct CDR3 sequences, less than 20% seen once. The specimen sequenced was PBMCs or a T cell subset sorted from them (not recorded which). Every receptor here comes from a young man who had mild COVID-19 (a few samples of this study predate the infection). Cell type and time point are not known.

The chain combines TRBV20-1 with TRBJ1-1, with TRBD1 matching 8 bases. V was pared by 3 bases and J by 5 bases, with 8 bases of the junction left unmatched. The CDR3 loop spans 14 amino acids. In germline, CDR1 is DFQATT, CDR2 SNEGSKA (reference sequence). The CDR3 sequence: CSARGQGARTEAFF. CDR3 coding DNA: TGCAGTGCTAGGGGGCAGGGGGCTCGTACTGAAGCTTTCTTT.

This clonotype appeared a few times. The chain recombines TRBV20-1 with TRBJ1-5; D ambiguous. This CDR3 has 12 amino acids. Looked up from germline, CDR1 is DFQATT and CDR2 is SNEGSKA (reference sequence). Trimming left V 4 bases short and J 1 base short, with 5 bases between. CDR3 loop: CSAKDSNQPQHF. DNA of the CDR3: TGCAGTGCTAAAGACAGCAATCAGCCCCAGCATTTT.

The V call is TRBV6-7, the J call TRBJ1-1, with 7 positions matching TRBD1. TRBV6-7 is an open reading frame, and its role is uncertain. The CDR3 has 17 residues. Germline trimming cut 4 bases from V and 5 bases from J; bases unmatched to any gene: 16. CDR3 amino acids: CASSSLPPTGWETEAFF. As DNA, the CDR3 is TGTGCCAGCAGTTCCTTACCACCGACAGGGTGGGAAACTGAAGCTTTCTTT.

The sample holds a few counts of this clonotype. The chain combines TRBV7-2 with TRBJ1-4; D possibly corresponds to TRBD1 (5 bases). There are 14 residues in the CDR3. V shed 5 bases and J shed 10 bases, with 17 bases lying between them. Germline CDR1 reads SGHTA; CDR2 reads FQGNSA. CDR3 protein: CASSPSGPALKLFF. CDR3 nucleotides: TGTGCCAGCAGCCCCTCGGGACCCGCCTTAAAACTGTTTTTT.

This clonotype turned up a few times. This rearrangement joins TRBV5-1 to TRBJ2-5, with TRBD1 identical over 8 bases. The ends lost 4 bases at V and 2 bases at J; junction bases unmatched: 7. There are 15 residues in the CDR3. The germline CDR1 and CDR2 sequences are SGHRS and YFSETQ. CDR3 sequence reads: CASSLLDRGQETQYF. CDR3 DNA sequence: TGCGCCAGCAGCCTTTTAGACAGGGGACAAGAGACCCAGTACTTC.

The chain couples TRBV15 to TRBJ1-6; D may be TRBD1 (5 bases). V lost 0 bases and J lost 4, with 7 bases in between. The germline CDR1 and CDR2 sequences are LNHNV and YYDKDF (reference sequence). CDR3 length: 15 amino acids. In DNA, the CDR3 is TGTGCCACCAGCAGAGACCAGGGATATAATTCACCCCTCCACTTT. Its translation: CATSRDQGYNSPLHF. Full variable domain (missing parts from reference TRBV15 and TRBJ1-6): DAMVIQNPRYQVTQFGKPVTLSCSQTLNHNVMYWYQQKSSQAPKLLFHYYDKDFNNEADTPDNFQSRRPNTSFCFLDIRSPGLGDTAMYLCATSRDQGYNSPLHFGNGTRLTVT.

The chain uses TRBV27 and TRBJ2-5; TRBD1 aligns across 9 bases. Germline-derived CDR1 and CDR2 are MNHEY and SMNVEV (reference sequence). J lost 0 bases, V lost 6 bases, and 5 bases had no gene match. The CDR3 runs to 15 residues. The CDR3 nucleotides read TGTGCCAGCAGCCCAGGACAGGGGAACCAAGAGACCCAGTACTTC. Protein product: CASSPGQGNQETQYF.

This clonotype was detected ten times or more. This CDR3 reads CASSFGRTSGGDNEQFF. CDR3 sequence (DNA): TGCGCCAGCAGCTTCGGGCGGACTAGCGGGGGAGACAATGAGCAGTTCTTC. The V gene is TRBV5-1, the J gene TRBJ2-1, with TRBD2 matching 13 bases. Losses at the gene ends were 2 bases for V and 5 bases for J; bases not matched to a gene: 7. CDR3 length equals 17 residues. CDR1 is SGHRS and CDR2 is YFSETQ in the germline V gene. The full variable domain, rest sourced from reference TRBV5-1 and TRBJ2-1, is KAGVTQTPRYLIKTRGQQVTLSCSPISGHRSVSWYQQTPGQGLQFLFEYFSETQRNKGNFPGRFSGRQFSNSRSEMNVSTLELGDSALYLCASSFGRTSGGDNEQFFGPGTRLTVL.

This clonotype came up a few times. V and J are TRBV20-1 and TRBJ2-7; TRBD1 matches at 7 bases. V was clipped by 6 bases and J by 4 bases; unmatched bases: 12. Germline values: CDR1 DFQATT, CDR2 SNEGSKA (reference sequence). This CDR3 contains 14 residues. CDR3 nucleotides: TGCAGTGCGGGTCGGACAGGTGACTCGTACGAGCAGTACTTC. Protein: CSAGRTGDSYEQYF.

This clonotype has just a few counts. The chain joins TRBV7-9 to TRBJ1-6, with 8 bases lining up with TRBD1. Germline V CDR1 and CDR2: SEHNR, FQNEAQ (reference sequence). Trimming removed 2 bases from V and 3 bases from J; junction bases left unmatched: 3. CDR3 size: 16 residues. CDR3 sequence (DNA): TGTGCCAGCAGCTTACAGGGGGCGGTCTATAATTCACCCCTCCACTTT. This codes for CASSLQGAVYNSPLHF. The entire variable domain, with the rest obtained from reference TRBV7-9 and TRBJ1-6, is as follows: DTGVSQNPRHKITKRGQNVTFRCDPISEHNRLYWYRQTLGQGPEFLTYFQNEAQLEKSRLLSDRFSAERPKGSFSTLEIQRTEQGDSAMYLCASSLQGAVYNSPLHFGNGTRLTVT.

This chain connects TRBV4-2 to TRBJ2-3; 10 bases fit TRBD2. This CDR3 has 17 amino acids. Germline-derived CDR1 and CDR2 are LGHNA and YNFKEQ. The trim removed 2 bases at V and 4 bases at J, leaving 9 bases unmatched. In DNA, the CDR3 is TGTGCCAGCAGCCAACTTCCAGCGGGGGGGCATGCAGATACGCAGTATTTT. This sequence encodes CASSQLPAGGHADTQYF.

The table lists this clonotype with a few counts. The chain has TRBV27 and TRBJ1-2; D is ambiguous. V was shortened by 3 bases and J by 4 bases, with 15 bases between the two germline ends. The CDR3 is 15 amino acids. Germline CDR1 is MNHEY and CDR2 is SMNVEV (reference sequence). The CDR3 sequence is CASSLAGPGIYGYTF. The CDR3 DNA is TGTGCCAGCAGTTTGGCCGGTCCGGGGATCTATGGCTACACCTTC.

This clonotype has a count of ten or more. The rearrangement joins TRBV4-1 to TRBJ1-1; D is ambiguous. In germline, CDR1 is MGHRA, CDR2 YSYEKL. CDR3 size: 14 residues. Trimming took off 3 bases at V and 0 bases at J, with 8 bases between the two ends. CDR3 residues: CASSQGSLNTEAFF. CDR3 sequence (DNA): TGCGCCAGCAGCCAGGGGTCTTTGAACACTGAAGCTTTCTTT.

This clonotype was seen more than once but under ten times. CDR3 DNA sequence: TGTGCCAGCAGCTTTAACAGGGACACCGGGGAGCTGTTTTTT. Its protein is CASSFNRDTGELFF. The V and J genes are TRBV7-9 and TRBJ2-2; TRBD1 might be the D (6 bases). V lost 3 bases and J 3 bases, leaving 8 bases between the germline ends. Germline CDR1 SEHNR, CDR2 FQNEAQ (reference sequence). This CDR3 is built from 14 residues.

This clonotype was seen repeatedly, ten times or more. The chain recombines TRBV24-1 with TRBJ1-6, with 7 bases identical to TRBD1. Germline trimming cut 12 bases from V and 3 bases from J; bases unmatched to any gene: 10. From germline, CDR1 is KGHDR and CDR2 SFDVKD. The CDR3 has 15 amino acids. The CDR3 protein is CAGSRDSRYNSPLHF. CDR3 coding DNA: TGTGCCGGATCCCGGGACAGCCGCTATAATTCACCCCTCCACTTT.

At least ten counts were recorded for this clonotype. The CDR3 DNA reads TGTGCCAGCAGCCAGGTGGTAGCGGGGGGACCCACAGATACGCAGTATTTT. Translation: CASSQVVAGGPTDTQYF. This chain connects TRBV6-5 to TRBJ2-3; the match to TRBD2 covers 10 bases. V shed 6 bases, J shed 2 bases, and the junction held 11 bases outside the gene matches. Germline assignment: CDR1 MNHEY and CDR2 SVGAGI. The CDR3 spans 17 residues.

This clonotype has more than one count but fewer than ten. The genes are TRBV5-1 and TRBJ2-3; tentative D call: TRBD1 (5 bases). This CDR3 region has 15 residues. Trimming left V 2 bases short and J 6 bases short, with 16 bases between. From germline, CDR1 is SGHRS and CDR2 YFSETQ. CDR3 region: CASSFAGMFGDTQYF. In DNA form, the CDR3 reads TGCGCCAGCAGCTTCGCAGGGATGTTCGGGGATACGCAGTATTTT.

J is TRBJ2-2 and V is TRBV25-1; D might be TRBD2 (7 bases). In germline, CDR1 is MGHDK, CDR2 SYGVNS. V lost 6 bases and J lost 6, with 20 bases in between. This CDR3 is built from 16 residues. The CDR3 region has the DNA TGTGCCAGCAGCCCAGGTGGGGGGGCGCTGGCCGGGGAGCTGTTTTTT. Amino acid sequence: CASSPGGGALAGELFF.

This clonotype has a handful of counts. V is TRBV21-1 and J is TRBJ1-1. TRBV21-1 is reported as a pseudogene. The CDR3 sequence is 13 residues long. CDR3 DNA: TGTGCCAGCAGCAAAGGCTGGGAACCTGAAGCTTTCTTT. It translates to CASSKGWEPEAFF.

This chain joins TRBV29-1 and TRBJ1-2; no firm D call. V was clipped by 4 bases and J by 3 bases, with 9 bases between them. This CDR3 contains 12 residues. CDR1 is SQVTM, CDR2 ANQGSEA, per germline. This CDR3 reads CSVVNGYYGYTF. CDR3 in DNA: TGCAGCGTTGTCAACGGATACTATGGCTACACCTTC.

This chain connects TRBV6-5 to TRBJ1-2; 7 nucleotides agree with TRBD1. Germline values: CDR1 MNHEY, CDR2 SVGAGI. This CDR3 is built from 16 residues. Unmatched junction bases numbered 8, after V lost 4 bases and J lost 0 bases. The CDR3 DNA reads as TGTGCCAGCAGTTTCCTGGGACAGTTAGCTAACTATGGCTACACCTTC. Amino acids: CASSFLGQLANYGYTF.

The rearrangement links TRBV7-9 to TRBJ2-3, with no clear D. Germline values: CDR1 SEHNR, CDR2 FQNEAQ (reference sequence). Trimming left V 6 bases short and J 3 bases short, with 4 bases between. The CDR3 is 11 amino acids. CDR3 residues: CASRTTDTQYF. The CDR3 DNA reads TGTGCCAGCAGGACTACAGATACGCAGTATTTT.

The chain employs TRBV15 and TRBJ1-2, with TRBD1 matching over 9 bases. Germline V gene lookup returns CDR1 LNHNV and CDR2 YYDKDF (reference sequence). The length of the CDR3 is 17 residues. With 0 bases clipped from V and 8 bases from J, the junction kept 13 bases outside the gene matches. CDR3 sequence: CATSRDPDRGSKGGYTF. CDR3 sequence (DNA): TGTGCCACCAGCAGAGATCCGGACAGGGGTAGTAAGGGCGGCTACACCTTC.